This T cell receptor (beta chain) was profiled in a study of prognosis after radiotherapy for stage I lung cancer. Across the whole study: Patient ages ran from 53 to 84, with a median of 74.5 years, and the group had over ten men and over 5 women. In 3 to 5 fractions, radiotherapy was administered as SBRT with a biologically effective dose of at least 100 Gy. The study's findings and limits: There was a fall in unique TCR clone counts after stereotactic body radiation therapy, median approximately 10,000 versus 7,000.

With two-round multiplex PCR, TCR beta CDR3 sequences were amplified from genomic DNA. Amplification in first-round PCR relied on primers specific to each TRBV and TRBJ gene. TCRdb independently ran MiXCR on the multiplex PCR reads; one entry per CDR3 protein. The data show approximately 23,000 distinct CDR3 sequences, with 35% to 45% seen just once and around 50% held by the top ten. As for this clonotype: The antigen remains undetermined. At one end, the junction sequence differs from germline, possibly due to a read error.

This sequence was found in a donor of 50 years or more with non-small cell lung cancer. Sequencing used PBMCs, obtained before or after stereotactic body radiation therapy (not recorded which).

CDR3 sequence (DNA): TGTGCCGGCAGTCAAACTCTACAGGGATCAACCCTCCACTTT. This gives the protein CAGSQTLQGSTLHF. The chain employs TRBV6-1 and TRBJ1-6; a possible D gene is TRBD1 (6 bases). In germline, CDR1 is MNHNS, CDR2 SASEGT. The CDR3 has 14 amino acids.